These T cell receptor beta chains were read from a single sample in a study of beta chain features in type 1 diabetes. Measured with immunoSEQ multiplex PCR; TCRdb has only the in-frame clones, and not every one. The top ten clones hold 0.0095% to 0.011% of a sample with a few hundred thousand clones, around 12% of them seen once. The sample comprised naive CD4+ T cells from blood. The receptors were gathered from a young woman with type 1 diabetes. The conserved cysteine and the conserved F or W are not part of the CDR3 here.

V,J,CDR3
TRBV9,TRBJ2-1,ASSVGLPNEQF
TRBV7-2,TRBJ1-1,ASSLDRGFTEAF
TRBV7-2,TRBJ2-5,ASSVRQGQETQY
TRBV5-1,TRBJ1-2,ASSSPVMGYT
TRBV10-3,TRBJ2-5,AISAREQETQY
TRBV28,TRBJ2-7,ASSSQTGGHYEQY
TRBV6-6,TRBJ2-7,ASTRTEDYEQY
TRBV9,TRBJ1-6,ASSGDRAISPLH
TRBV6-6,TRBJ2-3,ASSLLAATDTQY
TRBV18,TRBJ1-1,ASSSGYAEAF
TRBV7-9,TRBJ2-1,ASSVTRDYHEQF
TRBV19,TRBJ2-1,ASSGDRGKLREQF
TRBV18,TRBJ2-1,ASSPGTRTYNEQF
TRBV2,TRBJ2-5,ATRRDSGETQY
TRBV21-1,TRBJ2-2,ASSKCHKIVGQGGELF
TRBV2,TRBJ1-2,ASSPTGVGYT
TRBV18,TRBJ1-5,ASSLPIQGNSNQPQH
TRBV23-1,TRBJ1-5,ASSQGYRAPILNSNQPQH
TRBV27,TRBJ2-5,ASSLGQGGGTQY
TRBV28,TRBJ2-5,ASSFPSRETQY
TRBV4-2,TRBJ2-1,ASSLTSGGSNEQF
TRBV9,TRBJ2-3,ASSVEGQVSTDTQY
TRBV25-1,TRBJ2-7,ASSVPGLAGAYEQY
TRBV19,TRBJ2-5,ASSSSSLGQGRTQY
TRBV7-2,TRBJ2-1,ASSLIIGTGGNNEQF
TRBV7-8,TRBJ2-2,ASSFNRRVGNTGELF
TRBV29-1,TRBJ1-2,SVELTGVSGYT
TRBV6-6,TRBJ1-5,ASSTIGQGGQPQH
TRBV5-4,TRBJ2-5,ASRVGLADQETQY
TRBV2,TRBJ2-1,ASKTGSSYNEQF
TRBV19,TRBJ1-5,ASRDRARNQPQH
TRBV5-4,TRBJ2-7,ASSLVPSAYEQY
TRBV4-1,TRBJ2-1,ASSQQLNEQF
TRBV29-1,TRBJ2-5,SVRTGQGTQY
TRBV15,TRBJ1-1,ATSRDRKGGTEAF
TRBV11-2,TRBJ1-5,ASRLGTGINQPQH
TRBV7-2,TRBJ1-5,ASSKTKKDSLSNQPQH
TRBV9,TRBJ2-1,ASSDRPYNEQF